A selection of T cell receptor beta chains follows, all from one sample in a study of response to subunit inactivated influenza vaccine. MiXCR, applied by TCRdb to the RT-PCR reads, yields one record per CDR3 protein. The sample comprises more than 200,000 distinct CDR3 sequences, 12% of which are singletons, and over 6.5% rests with the top ten. The sample was non-naive T cells sorted from PBMCs, taken roughly 15 days before vaccination. The receptors derive from a man aged 50 to 60 who received an inactivated influenza vaccine. Both conserved end residues are part of each CDR3. A D gene is named only where the DNA matches it firmly. The listing skips clone size in some rows; elsewhere it reads once, few, many or a size class.

v_gene: TRBV29-1
j_gene: TRBJ1-4
abundance: .
d_gene: .
CDR3nt: TGCAGCGTTAAAGTCGGGACGGCAACTAATGAAAAACTGTTTTTT
CDR3aa: CSVKVGTATNEKLFF

v_gene: TRBV28
j_gene: TRBJ2-3
abundance: many
d_gene: TRBD2
CDR3nt: TGTGCCAGCAGTTTGGGGACTAGCGCCGATACGCAGTATTTT
CDR3aa: CASSLGTSADTQYF

v_gene: TRBV6-2/TRBV6-3
j_gene: TRBJ2-2
abundance: .
d_gene: .
CDR3nt: TGTGCCAGCAGCCTCTTACTGGGGAACACCGGGGAGCTGTTTTTT
CDR3aa: CASSLLLGNTGELFF

v_gene: TRBV11-2
j_gene: TRBJ2-3
abundance: .
d_gene: .
CDR3nt: TGTGCCAGCAGCCCCCCATCACGCTGGGCGGATACGCAGTATTTT
CDR3aa: CASSPPSRWADTQYF

v_gene: TRBV3-1
j_gene: TRBJ2-5
abundance: many
d_gene: .
CDR3nt: TGTGCCAGCAGCCCAGAACGAGGCGGCCAGTACTTC
CDR3aa: CASSPERGGQYF

v_gene: TRBV7-9
j_gene: TRBJ2-1
abundance: few
d_gene: .
CDR3nt: TGTGCCAGCAGCTTTAGGGGAGTCTCCTACAATGAGCAGTTCTTC
CDR3aa: CASSFRGVSYNEQFF

v_gene: TRBV5-1
j_gene: TRBJ1-6
abundance: .
d_gene: TRBD1
CDR3nt: TGCGCCAGCAGCCTAAGGGACAGGGGTGAGCATTCACCCCTCCACTTT
CDR3aa: CASSLRDRGEHSPLHF

v_gene: TRBV20-1
j_gene: TRBJ2-7
abundance: many
d_gene: TRBD2
CDR3nt: TGCAGTGCTCCCGCGAGCGGGAGACTAAGGAACGAGCAGTACTTC
CDR3aa: CSAPASGRLRNEQYF

v_gene: TRBV12-3/TRBV12-4
j_gene: TRBJ2-1
abundance: many
d_gene: TRBD1
CDR3nt: TGTGCCAGCAGCGGACAGGGGGCCTACAATGAGCAGTTCTTC
CDR3aa: CASSGQGAYNEQFF

v_gene: TRBV6-2/TRBV6-3
j_gene: TRBJ2-7
abundance: .
d_gene: .
CDR3nt: TGTGCCAGCAGTTCTTCCCCGTACGAGCAGTACTTC
CDR3aa: CASSSSPYEQYF

v_gene: TRBV7-2
j_gene: TRBJ2-7
abundance: .
d_gene: TRBD1
CDR3nt: TGTGCCAGCAGCTTGGGGACAGGGCACGAGCAGTACTTC
CDR3aa: CASSLGTGHEQYF

v_gene: TRBV5-6
j_gene: TRBJ2-3
abundance: few
d_gene: TRBD2
CDR3nt: TGTGCCAGCAGCCTCCAGGGCGGGAGAAATACGCAGTATTTT
CDR3aa: CASSLQGGRNTQYF

v_gene: TRBV5-1
j_gene: TRBJ1-1
abundance: few
d_gene: .
CDR3nt: TGCGCCAGCAGCCTGAATCCGGGGAACACTGAAGCTTTCTTT
CDR3aa: CASSLNPGNTEAFF

v_gene: TRBV7-2
j_gene: TRBJ2-1
abundance: many
d_gene: TRBD2
CDR3nt: TGTGCCAGCAGCTTGACTAGCGGGAGGCACAATGAGCAGTTCTTC
CDR3aa: CASSLTSGRHNEQFF

v_gene: TRBV7-9
j_gene: TRBJ1-1
abundance: many
d_gene: .
CDR3nt: TGTGCCACCAGCGGCGGGGCTTTGAACACTGAAGCTTTCTTT
CDR3aa: CATSGGALNTEAFF

v_gene: TRBV27
j_gene: TRBJ2-7
abundance: few
d_gene: .
CDR3nt: TGTGCCAGCAGTTTATTGGGGGTAGCCCACGAGCAGTACTTC
CDR3aa: CASSLLGVAHEQYF

v_gene: TRBV6-2/TRBV6-3
j_gene: TRBJ2-5
abundance: few
d_gene: TRBD1
CDR3nt: TGTGCCAGCAGTGGAGGACAGGACCTCGCCCAAGAGACCCAGTACTTC
CDR3aa: CASSGGQDLAQETQYF

v_gene: TRBV2
j_gene: TRBJ2-5
abundance: .
d_gene: .
CDR3nt: TGTGCCTCAGGGGGGGAAGAGACCCAGTACTTC
CDR3aa: CASGGEETQYF

v_gene: TRBV6-2/TRBV6-3
j_gene: TRBJ2-2
abundance: few
d_gene: .
CDR3nt: TGTGCCAGCAGAACCAACCAGCGAGACACCGGGGAGCTGTTTTTT
CDR3aa: CASRTNQRDTGELFF

v_gene: TRBV5-1
j_gene: TRBJ1-2
abundance: few
d_gene: .
CDR3nt: TGCGCCAGCAGCTTGGCTCAGGGGAGCAGCTATGGCTACACCTTC
CDR3aa: CASSLAQGSSYGYTF

v_gene: TRBV12-3/TRBV12-4
j_gene: TRBJ1-6
abundance: many
d_gene: .
CDR3nt: TGTGCCAGCGGGTCTCTCAGGAGCTCCTATAATTCACCCCTCCACTTT
CDR3aa: CASGSLRSSYNSPLHF

v_gene: TRBV20-1
j_gene: TRBJ2-3
abundance: .
d_gene: TRBD1
CDR3nt: TGCAGTACCCGACAGGGGAGCACAGATACGCAGTATTTT
CDR3aa: CSTRQGSTDTQYF

v_gene: TRBV6-6
j_gene: TRBJ2-5
abundance: .
d_gene: TRBD2
CDR3nt: TGTGCCAGCAGCCACCCAGAGCGGGAGACCCACTACTTC
CDR3aa: CASSHPERETHYF

v_gene: TRBV2
j_gene: TRBJ1-6
abundance: few
d_gene: .
CDR3nt: TGTGCCAGCAGTCAAGGGATGGACGGTTCACCCCTCCACTTT
CDR3aa: CASSQGMDGSPLHF

v_gene: TRBV6-6
j_gene: TRBJ1-2
abundance: many
d_gene: .
CDR3nt: TGTGCCAGCAGTTATCTGAACTATGGCTACACCTTC
CDR3aa: CASSYLNYGYTF

v_gene: TRBV7-8
j_gene: TRBJ2-7
abundance: .
d_gene: .
CDR3nt: TGTGCCAGCAGCCAACTTCGGACGTACGAGCAGTACTTC
CDR3aa: CASSQLRTYEQYF